This T cell receptor (beta chain) appears in the sequencing data of a study of cytomegalovirus exposure and HLA in healthy donors. The PCR was carried out with 60 Vbeta primers and 13 Jbeta primers. Only in-frame clones appear in the TCRdb table, and some are missing; sequencing was by immunoSEQ multiplex PCR. This repertoire shows approximately 200,000 clones, roughly four fifths found once; its top ten account for around 3.2%. About this clone: What it recognizes is unknown.

Germline CDR1 is SGHNT and CDR2 is YYREEE (reference sequence). This CDR3 is 12 amino acids long. General study results and limits: Reportedly, fewer N-insertions than the roughly 700-donor mean appeared in an Asian-associated ancestry cluster in a later analysis.

The sample comprised PBMCs. The V call is TRBV5-4, the J call TRBJ2-5, with D perhaps matching TRBD1 (7 bases). The closer fit of TRBJ2-7 to the DNA end suggests the J call may be wrong. This clonotype was sampled from a woman aged 25-40 years in good health and CMV-seropositive. The CDR3 reads CASSAGQHEQYF. As DNA, the CDR3 is TGTGCCAGCAGCGCGGGACAGCACGAGCAGTACTTC.